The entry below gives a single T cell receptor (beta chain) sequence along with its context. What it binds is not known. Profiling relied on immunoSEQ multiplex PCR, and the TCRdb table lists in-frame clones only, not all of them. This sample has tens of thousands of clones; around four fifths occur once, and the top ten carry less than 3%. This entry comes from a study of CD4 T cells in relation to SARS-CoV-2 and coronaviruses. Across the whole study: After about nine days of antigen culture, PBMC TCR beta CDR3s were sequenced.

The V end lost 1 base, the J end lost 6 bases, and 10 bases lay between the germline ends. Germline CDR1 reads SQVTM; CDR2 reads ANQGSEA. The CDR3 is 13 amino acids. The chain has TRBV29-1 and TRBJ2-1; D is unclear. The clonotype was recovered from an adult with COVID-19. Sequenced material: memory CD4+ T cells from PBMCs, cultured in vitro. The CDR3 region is CSVEGWQRNEQFF. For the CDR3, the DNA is TGCAGCGTTGAAGGGTGGCAACGCAATGAGCAGTTCTTC.